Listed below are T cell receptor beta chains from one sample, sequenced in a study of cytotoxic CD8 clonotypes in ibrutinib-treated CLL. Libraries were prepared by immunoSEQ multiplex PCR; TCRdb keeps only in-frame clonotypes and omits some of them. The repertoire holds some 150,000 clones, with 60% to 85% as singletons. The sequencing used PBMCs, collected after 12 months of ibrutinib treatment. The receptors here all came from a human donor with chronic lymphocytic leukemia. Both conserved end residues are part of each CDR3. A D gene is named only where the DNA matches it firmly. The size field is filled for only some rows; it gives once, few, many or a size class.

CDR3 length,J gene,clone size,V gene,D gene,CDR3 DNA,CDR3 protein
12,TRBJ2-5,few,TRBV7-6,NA,TGTGCCAGCAGCTTAGGAGCAGAGACCCAGTACTTC,CASSLGAETQYF
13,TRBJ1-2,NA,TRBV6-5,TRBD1,TGTGCCAGCAGTAAGGGACAGGGGCTTGGCTACACCTTC,CASSKGQGLGYTF
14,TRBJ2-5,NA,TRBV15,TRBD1,TGTGCCACCAGCAGGGACAGGGGACAAGAGACCCAGTACTTC,CATSRDRGQETQYF
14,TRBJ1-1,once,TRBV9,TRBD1,TGTGCCAGCAGCGTTTGGACAGGGGAAAGTGAAGCTTTCTTT,CASSVWTGESEAFF
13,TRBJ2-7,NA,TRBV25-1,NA,TGTGCCAGCAAGTATGGGGGCTCCTACGAGCAGTACTTC,CASKYGGSYEQYF
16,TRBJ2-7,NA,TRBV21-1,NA,TGTGCCAGCAGTAGGGGCGGGACGACAGGGTGCTACGAGCAGTACTTC,CASSRGGTTGCYEQYF
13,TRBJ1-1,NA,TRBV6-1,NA,TGTGCCAGCAGTGATTGGGAGAACACTGAAGCTTTCTTT,CASSDWENTEAFF
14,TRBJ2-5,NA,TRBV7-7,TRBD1,TGTGCTAGCAGCTCGCTGACAGGGAAAGAGACCCAGTACTTC,CASSSLTGKETQYF
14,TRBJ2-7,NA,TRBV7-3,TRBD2,TGTGCCAGCAGCCGAACTAGCGGCTCCTACGAGCAGTACTTC,CASSRTSGSYEQYF
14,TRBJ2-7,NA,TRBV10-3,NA,TGTGCCATCAGTGAGAGGGTGGGTGCCTACGAGCAGTACTTC,CAISERVGAYEQYF
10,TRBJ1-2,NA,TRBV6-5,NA,TGTGCCAGCAGGGGACTGGACTACACCTTC,CASRGLDYTF
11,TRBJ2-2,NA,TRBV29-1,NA,TGCAGCGTTGTCGACACCGGGGAGCTGTTTTTT,CSVVDTGELFF
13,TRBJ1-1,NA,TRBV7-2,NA,TGTGCCAGCAGCTGGGAGGGAAACACTGAAGCTTTCTTT,CASSWEGNTEAFF
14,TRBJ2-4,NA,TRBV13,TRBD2,TGTGCCAGCAGCTTATCTAGCGGGAGTGACATTCAGTACTTC,CASSLSSGSDIQYF
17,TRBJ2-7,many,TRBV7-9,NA,TGTGCCAGCAGCTTAGCGTTGGCTACCACCAGCTCCTACGAGCAGTACTTC,CASSLALATTSSYEQYF
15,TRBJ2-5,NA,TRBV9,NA,TGTGCCAGCAGCGCCCCGGACAGCTTCCAAGAGACCCAGTACTTC,CASSAPDSFQETQYF
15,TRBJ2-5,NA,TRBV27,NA,TGTGCCAGCAGTTCGTATGTGACAGTCCAAGAGACCCAGTACTTC,CASSSYVTVQETQYF
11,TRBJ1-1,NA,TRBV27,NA,TGTGCCAGCAGTTGGGACGGGCGGGCTTTCTTT,CASSWDGRAFF
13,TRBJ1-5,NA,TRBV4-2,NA,TGTGCCAGCAGCCAAGATCTGGCTCAGCCCCAGCATTTT,CASSQDLAQPQHF
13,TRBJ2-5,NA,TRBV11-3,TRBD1,TGTGCCAGCAAGGGACAGGGGACTCAGACCCAGTACTTC,CASKGQGTQTQYF
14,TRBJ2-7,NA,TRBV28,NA,TGTGCCAGCAGTTTAAGTCCTGCTTCCTACGAGCAGTACTTC,CASSLSPASYEQYF
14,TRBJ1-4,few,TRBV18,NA,TGTGCCAGCTCACTTCAGGGAAATAATGAAAAACTGTTTTTT,CASSLQGNNEKLFF
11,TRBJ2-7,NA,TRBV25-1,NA,TGTGCCAGCAGTCAGGGGCGCGAGCAGTACTTC,CASSQGREQYF
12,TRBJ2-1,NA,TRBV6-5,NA,TGTGCCAGCAGGCGCACTAGCACTGAGCAGTTCTTC,CASRRTSTEQFF
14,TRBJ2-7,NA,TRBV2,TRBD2,TGTGCCAGCAGTGTTGGGACTAGCGGGTTCGTGCAGTACTTC,CASSVGTSGFVQYF
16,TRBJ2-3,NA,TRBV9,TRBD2,TGTGCCAGCAGCGTGGGACTAGCGGGGGTCACAGATACGCAGTATTTT,CASSVGLAGVTDTQYF
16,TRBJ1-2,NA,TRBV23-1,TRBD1,TGCGCCAGCAGTCTTATTTACAGGGGTCATTTATTTGGCTACACCTTC,CASSLIYRGHLFGYTF
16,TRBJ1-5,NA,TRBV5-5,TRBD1,TGTGCCAGCAGCATCGGACAGGGAAGAAGCAATCAGCCCCAGCATTTT,CASSIGQGRSNQPQHF
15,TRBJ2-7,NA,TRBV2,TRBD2,TGTGCCAGCGGCGGAGCTACTAGCGGGTCGAGGGAGCAGTACTTC,CASGGATSGSREQYF
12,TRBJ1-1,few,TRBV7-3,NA,TGTGCCAGCAGCCCCGGCGGGTCTGAAGCTTTCTTT,CASSPGGSEAFF
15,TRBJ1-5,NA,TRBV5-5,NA,TGCGCCAGCAGCCAAGACGGCAATAGCAATCAGCCCCAGCATTTT,CASSQDGNSNQPQHF
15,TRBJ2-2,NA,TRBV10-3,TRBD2,TGTGCCATCAGGGCACTAGCGGGGGACACCGGGGAGCTGTTTTTT,CAIRALAGDTGELFF
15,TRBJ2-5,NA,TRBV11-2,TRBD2,TGTGCCAGCAGCTCAGTGGGACTACTTCAAGAGACCCAGTACTTC,CASSSVGLLQETQYF
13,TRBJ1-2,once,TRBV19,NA,TGTGCCAGTAGCCCGAAGTTGGACTATGGCTACACCTTC,CASSPKLDYGYTF
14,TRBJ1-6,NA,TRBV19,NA,TGTGCCAGTAGGCAGGGAGCCTATAATTCACCCCTCCACTTT,CASRQGAYNSPLHF
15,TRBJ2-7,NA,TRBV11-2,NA,TGTGCCAGCAGCTTAGTAGGGGATCCCTTCTACGAGCAGTACTTC,CASSLVGDPFYEQYF
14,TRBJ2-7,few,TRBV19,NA,TGTGCCAGTAGTATCCCGGGCCTTCGCTACGAGCAGTACTTC,CASSIPGLRYEQYF
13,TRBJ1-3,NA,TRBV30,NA,TGTGCCTGCCATGATGGGCCTGGAAACACCATATATTTT,CACHDGPGNTIYF
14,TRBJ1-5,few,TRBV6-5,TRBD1,TGTGCCAGCAGAGACAGGGCAAGCAATCAGCCCCAGCATTTT,CASRDRASNQPQHF
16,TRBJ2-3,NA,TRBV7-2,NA,TGTGCCAGCAGCAGGGCCCACCCCCGGGGCACAGATACGCAGTATTTT,CASSRAHPRGTDTQYF
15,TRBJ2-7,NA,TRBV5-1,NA,TGCGCCAGCAAGGGAGGGGGGAGTCTATCCTACGAGCAGTACTTC,CASKGGGSLSYEQYF
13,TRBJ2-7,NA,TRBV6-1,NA,TGTGCCAGCAGTGAAGCCGGAGGGACCGAGCAGTACTTC,CASSEAGGTEQYF
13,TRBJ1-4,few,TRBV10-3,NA,TGTGCCATCATGTCCCAGGGAGGTGAAAAACTGTTTTTT,CAIMSQGGEKLFF
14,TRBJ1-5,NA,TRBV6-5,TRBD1,TGTGCCAGCAACCGACAGGGTGGCAATCAGCCCCAGCATTTT,CASNRQGGNQPQHF
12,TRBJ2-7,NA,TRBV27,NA,TGTGCCAGCAGTTTAAGGGGGTACGAGCAGTACTTC,CASSLRGYEQYF
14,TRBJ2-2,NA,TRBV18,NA,TGTGCCAGCTCACCACCGGTCACTCTCGAGGAGCTGTTTTTT,CASSPPVTLEELFF